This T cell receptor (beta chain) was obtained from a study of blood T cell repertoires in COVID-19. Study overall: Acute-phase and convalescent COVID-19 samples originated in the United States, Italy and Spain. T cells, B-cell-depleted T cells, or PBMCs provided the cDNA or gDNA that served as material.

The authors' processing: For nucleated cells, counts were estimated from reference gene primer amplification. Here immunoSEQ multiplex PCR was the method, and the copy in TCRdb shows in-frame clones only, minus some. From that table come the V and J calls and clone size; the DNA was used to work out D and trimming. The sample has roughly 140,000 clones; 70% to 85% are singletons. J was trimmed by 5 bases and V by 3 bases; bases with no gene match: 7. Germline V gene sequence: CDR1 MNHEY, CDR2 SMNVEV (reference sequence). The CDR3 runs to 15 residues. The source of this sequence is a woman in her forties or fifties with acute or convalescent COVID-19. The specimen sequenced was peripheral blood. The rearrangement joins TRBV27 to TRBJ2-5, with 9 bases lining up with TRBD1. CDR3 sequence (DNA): TGTGCCAGCAGTTTCCGGGACAGGGTGTGGGAGACCCAGTACTTC. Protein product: CASSFRDRVWETQYF.